The 30 T cell receptor beta chains below were found in one sample sequenced in a study of response to subunit inactivated influenza vaccine. TCRdb called the RT-PCR reads again in MiXCR, with one record for every CDR3 protein. Of roughly 500,000 distinct CDR3 sequences listed, approximately 20% were seen once; the top ten hold 2.5% to 3.5%. This same sample was also taken into another study, of T cells expressing NK-cell markers. This second report adds: Generation of TCR beta cDNA was performed by 5'RACE template switching incorporating UMIs.

Here the sequenced sample was CD4+ T cells sorted from PBMCs, taken about 13 days after vaccination. Every receptor here comes from a man over 45 who received an inactivated influenza vaccine.

The chain employs TRBV18 and TRBJ2-3; 9 bases line up with TRBD2. V trimming: 5 bases; J trimming: 4 bases; junction bases outside the gene matches: 10. This CDR3 has 16 residues. Germline V gives CDR1 KGHSH, CDR2 LQKENI. The CDR3 loop is CASSTRLAGSADTQYF. In DNA form, the CDR3 reads TGTGCCAGCTCAACGAGGCTAGCGGGGTCAGCAGATACGCAGTATTTT.

V is TRBV20-1 and J is TRBJ2-7; D assignment may be TRBD1 or TRBD2 (5 bases each). Trimming removed 5 bases at V and 3 bases at J, with 17 bases between. The CDR3 covers 14 residues. Germline values: CDR1 DFQATT, CDR2 SNEGSKA (reference sequence). The CDR3 DNA is TGCAGTGCTGCCATCCCCGGGACCAACTACGAGCAGTACTTC. It is translated as CSAAIPGTNYEQYF.

This chain uses TRBV5-6 with TRBJ2-2, with no clear D. The germline V gene encodes CDR1 SGHDT and CDR2 YYEEEE. This CDR3 contains 14 residues. V dropped 1 base and J dropped 8 bases, with 12 bases sitting between them. The CDR3 here is CASSLRKLLGELFF. Written as DNA, the CDR3 is TGTGCCAGCAGCTTGCGGAAACTCTTAGGGGAGCTGTTTTTT.

This clonotype was picked up a small number of times. The chain has TRBV4-3 and TRBJ2-7; tentative D call: TRBD2 (5 bases). The germline V gene encodes CDR1 LGHNA and CDR2 YSLEER. V gave up 2 bases and J gave up 2 bases, with 13 bases separating them. The CDR3 spans 15 residues. The CDR3 nucleotides are TGCGCCAGCAGCCAAAGCCCCCAAGCGGCCTACGAGCAGTACTTC. Translating gives CASSQSPQAAYEQYF.

This clonotype has more than one count but fewer than ten. The rearrangement joins TRBV25-1 to TRBJ2-6; TRBD1 matches at 7 bases. The CDR3 spans 13 residues. The V gene end was trimmed by 4 bases and the J gene end by 10 bases; junction bases not matched to a gene: 4. Looked up from germline, CDR1 is MGHDK and CDR2 is SYGVNS. Here the CDR3 DNA reads TGTGCCAGCAGTGTGACAGGGCTGAACGTCCTGACTTTC. Translated: CASSVTGLNVLTF.

This clonotype was counted a few times. V usage is TRBV3-1 and J usage is TRBJ1-1; D is unresolved. This CDR3 has 14 residues. V was clipped by 4 bases and J by 2 bases, with 11 bases between them. CDR1 and CDR2 (germline): LGHDT, YNNKEL (reference sequence). The chain's CDR3 is CASSRQTRNTEAFF. DNA for the CDR3: TGTGCCAGCAGCCGCCAGACACGCAACACTGAAGCTTTCTTT.

The chain uses TRBV5-5 and TRBJ2-5; a weak D match, TRBD2 (6 bases). The CDR3 is 14 residues long. Trimming pared 3 bases from V and 2 bases from J, leaving 11 bases between. CDR1 and CDR2 from the germline V gene are SGHKS and YYEKEE (reference sequence). DNA for the CDR3: TGTGCCAGCAGCTCAGCGGGCCGACAAGAGACCCAGTACTTC. Translated: CASSSAGRQETQYF. Based on the CDR3 plus reference TRBV5-5 and TRBJ2-5, the full variable domain is DAGVTQSPTHLIKTRGQQVTLRCSPISGHKSVSWYQQVLGQGPQFIFQYYEKEERGRGNFPDRFSARQFPNYSSELNVNALLLGDSALYLCASSSAGRQETQYFGPGTRLLVL.

The J gene is TRBJ1-1, the V gene TRBV10-3; 8 bases are a match to TRBD1. Germline-derived CDR1 and CDR2 are ENHRY and SYGVKD. V was clipped by 6 bases and J by 0 bases; unmatched bases: 3. CDR3 length: 14 residues. The CDR3 DNA is TGTGCCATCAGCGGACAGGGAATGAACACTGAAGCTTTCTTT. It codes for CAISGQGMNTEAFF.

The chain is built from TRBV12-3 or TRBV12-4 and TRBJ1-2, with TRBD1 identical over 7 bases. The CDR3 runs to 15 residues. V lost 4 bases and J lost 2; bases outside the gene matches: 7. The CDR3 DNA is TGTGCCAGCAGTTCCCGAGGGACAGAGAACTATGGCTACACCTTC. Protein product: CASSSRGTENYGYTF.

This clonotype occurred a few times. The chain carries TRBV20-1 and TRBJ2-3; unclear D gene. The ends were cut back, 5 bases at V and 1 base at J, with 13 bases in the middle. This CDR3 is built from 14 residues. Germline V gene data show CDR1 as DFQATT and CDR2 as SNEGSKA (reference sequence). This chain's CDR3 is CSARRPMGTDTQYF. The CDR3 DNA is TGCAGTGCTCGACGGCCGATGGGCACAGATACGCAGTATTTT.

This rearrangement joins TRBV5-1 to TRBJ2-3; TRBD2 agrees at 11 bases. Germline trimming cut 3 bases from V and 2 bases from J; bases unmatched to any gene: 8. CDR1 SGHRS and CDR2 YFSETQ come from the germline V gene. This CDR3 has 17 residues. Here the CDR3 reads CASSSPGTSGSTDTQYF. CDR3 in DNA: TGCGCCAGCAGCTCCCCGGGGACTAGCGGTTCCACAGATACGCAGTATTTT.

The V call is TRBV7-9, the J call TRBJ2-1, with 9 positions matching TRBD1. The germline CDR1 and CDR2 sequences are SEHNR and FQNEAQ (reference sequence). CDR3 length equals 16 residues. With 7 bases clipped from V and 5 bases from J, the junction kept 12 bases outside the gene matches. CDR3 coding DNA: TGTGCCAGCACTAGGGTTTGGGACAGGGCTCACAATGAGCAGTTCTTC. Translated: CASTRVWDRAHNEQFF.

The chain recombines TRBV3-1 with TRBJ1-1; 7 bases align to TRBD1. This CDR3 comprises 14 residues. Trimming cost V 2 bases and J 10 bases; bases outside gene matches: 10. The germline gives CDR1 LGHDT, CDR2 YNNKEL (reference sequence). The CDR3 sequence: CASSQQDRAQRAFF. In DNA form, the CDR3 reads TGTGCCAGCAGCCAACAAGACAGGGCGCAGAGAGCTTTCTTT.

This clonotype was recorded a few times. V gene TRBV7-2 combines with J gene TRBJ1-4; D is perhaps TRBD1 (6 bases). The CDR3 consists of 15 residues. With 2 bases removed from V and 1 base from J, the gap between germline ends came to 8 bases. CDR1 is SGHTA and CDR2 is FQGNSA in the germline V gene. In nucleotides, the CDR3 is TGTGCCAGCAGCTTACAACAGGGAACTAATGAAAAACTGTTTTTT. This codes for CASSLQQGTNEKLFF.

The rearrangement joins TRBV18 to TRBJ1-3; 7 nucleotides line up with TRBD1. Germline CDR1 KGHSH, CDR2 LQKENI. The CDR3 loop spans 15 amino acids. After removal of 2 bases from V and 2 bases from J, the junction contained 3 bases not matched to a gene. CDR3 region: CASSPGTVPGNTIYF. DNA of the CDR3: TGTGCCAGCTCACCAGGGACAGTCCCTGGAAACACCATATATTTT.

A few counts support this clonotype. The gene calls are TRBV20-1 and TRBJ2-5, with 7 bases that match TRBD2. This CDR3 has 14 amino acids. CDR1 and CDR2 (germline): DFQATT, SNEGSKA (reference sequence). Germline trimming cut 6 bases from V and 1 base from J; bases unmatched to any gene: 8. The CDR3: CSASTGGGQETQYF. DNA for the CDR3: TGCAGTGCCTCGACGGGAGGCGGCCAAGAGACCCAGTACTTC.

The chain uses TRBV21-1 and TRBJ2-7; the table's D call, TRBD1, was not checked against the DNA. TRBV21-1 is a known pseudogene. The CDR3 contains 13 residues. CDR3 protein: CASSPGVNHEQYF. DNA of the CDR3: TGTGCCAGCAGCCCCGGTGTCAATCACGAGCAGTACTTC.

The rearrangement uses TRBV7-6 and TRBJ2-5; possibly TRBD1 or TRBD2 for D (5 bases each). In germline, CDR1 is SGHVS, CDR2 FNYEAQ. The CDR3 totals 15 residues. V lost 5 bases and J lost 3, with 16 bases in between. CDR3 coding DNA: TGTGCCAGCAGCGCCCCCGGGACCCAGGAAGAGACCCAGTACTTC. Its translation: CASSAPGTQEETQYF.

The chain uses TRBV20-1 and TRBJ2-1; tentatively, D is TRBD2 (6 bases). The CDR3 loop spans 14 amino acids. Germline-derived CDR1 and CDR2 are DFQATT and SNEGSKA (reference sequence). The V gene lost 2 bases and the J gene lost 0 bases, with 8 bases spanning the gap. CDR3 protein: CSARLATSYNEQFF. CDR3 sequence (DNA): TGCAGTGCTAGACTAGCGACCTCCTACAATGAGCAGTTCTTC.

Written as DNA, the CDR3 is TGTGCCAGCAGTTTAACGGTCGGGTCCTATAATTCACCCCTCCACTTT. Translating it yields CASSLTVGSYNSPLHF. The rearrangement links TRBV6-5 to TRBJ1-6; no clear D. The CDR3 spans 16 residues. V was shortened by 4 bases and J by 1 base, with 11 bases between the two germline ends. Germline V lookup: CDR1 MNHEY, CDR2 SVGAGI.

CDR3 in amino acids: CASSRLRGNAAFNVLTF. In nucleotides, the CDR3 is TGTGCCAGCAGCCGTCTCAGGGGGAATGCTGCCTTCAACGTCCTGACTTTC. V gene TRBV14 combines with J gene TRBJ2-6, with TRBD1 matching 7 bases. V shed 4 bases, J shed 9 bases, and the junction held 15 bases outside the gene matches. The CDR3 has 17 amino acids. The germline V gene encodes CDR1 SGHDN and CDR2 FVKESK.

A few counts support this clonotype. J is TRBJ2-5 and V is TRBV5-1; D is perhaps TRBD1 (5 bases). CDR1 and CDR2 (germline): SGHRS, YFSETQ. This CDR3 spans 13 amino acids. V lost 5 bases and J 2 bases, leaving 10 bases between the germline ends. CDR3 bases: TGCGCCAGCAGGGTTGGACAACAAGAGACCCAGTACTTC. Its translation: CASRVGQQETQYF.

Only a few counts were recorded for this clonotype. CDR3 in amino acids: CASGRAGGTIYEQYF. CDR3 nucleotides: TGTGCTAGCGGAAGAGCGGGGGGGACAATCTACGAGCAGTACTTC. J is TRBJ2-7 and V is TRBV12-5; 10 nucleotides line up with TRBD2. The CDR3 is made up of 15 amino acids. CDR1 is LGHNT and CDR2 is FRNRAP in the germline V gene. V lost 9 bases, J lost 3 bases, and 11 bases stayed unmatched.

The chain carries TRBV7-6 and TRBJ2-1, with 9 bases that match TRBD1. CDR3 length equals 16 residues. J was trimmed by 5 bases and V by 3 bases; bases with no gene match: 8. CDR1 and CDR2 from the germline V gene are SGHVS and FNYEAQ. Here the CDR3 DNA reads TGTGCCAGCAGCTTTAGATACCGGGACAGGGACAATGAGCAGTTCTTC. This gives the protein CASSFRYRDRDNEQFF. The full variable domain, in which reference TRBV7-6 and TRBJ2-1 provide the parts outside the CDR3, is GAGVSQSPRYKVTKRGQDVALRCDPISGHVSLYWYRQALGQGPEFLTYFNYEAQQDKSGLPNDRFSAERPEGSISTLTIQRTEQRDSAMYRCASSFRYRDRDNEQFFGPGTRLTVL.

The chain combines TRBV3-1 with TRBJ2-7, with 11 bases lining up with TRBD2. Germline values: CDR1 LGHDT, CDR2 YNNKEL (reference sequence). V dropped 4 bases and J dropped 2; count of bases not matched to a gene: 4. This CDR3 is built from 15 residues. The CDR3 protein is CASSRLAGRPYEQYF. The CDR3 coding sequence is TGTGCCAGCAGCCGACTAGCGGGGCGGCCCTACGAGCAGTACTTC.

This clonotype came up a few times. This chain uses TRBV30 with TRBJ1-2; no definite D call. CDR3 length equals 15 residues. With 0 bases removed from V and 2 bases from J, the gap between germline ends came to 13 bases. Germline V gene data show CDR1 as GTSNPN and CDR2 as SVGIG (reference sequence). The CDR3 bases are TGTGCCTGGAGTGTTTTTCTGGGAACCAACTATGGCTACACCTTC. It yields the protein CAWSVFLGTNYGYTF.

The chain links TRBV4-3 to TRBJ2-7, with D perhaps assigned TRBD1 or TRBD2 (5 bases each). The CDR3 totals 14 residues. V was cut by 0 bases and J by 10 bases, with 16 bases left in between. Germline V gene sequence: CDR1 LGHNA, CDR2 YSLEER. The CDR3 nucleotides are TGCGCCAGCAGCCAAGATCCAGAGAGGGGCGACCAGTACTTC. Translation gives CASSQDPERGDQYF.

This rearrangement joins TRBV28 to TRBJ2-7, with D tentatively TRBD1 (6 bases). The CDR3 length is 14 residues. Germline CDR1 reads MDHEN; CDR2 reads SYDVKM. The ends were cut back, 2 bases at V and 7 bases at J, with 15 bases in the middle. The CDR3 region has the DNA TGTGCCAGCAGTTTAGGGGGACAAGTGGGGGAGCAGTACTTC. This encodes CASSLGGQVGEQYF. Supplemented by reference TRBV28 and TRBJ2-7, the full variable domain reads DVKVTQSSRYLVKRTGEKVFLECVQDMDHENMFWYRQDPGLGLRLIYFSYDVKMKEKGDIPEGYSVSREKKERFSLILESASTNQTSMYLCASSLGGQVGEQYFGPGTRLTVT.

The chain joins TRBV7-2 to TRBJ2-3; D remains ambiguous. The germline V gene encodes CDR1 SGHTA and CDR2 FQGNSA. V lost 4 bases and J lost 1, with 9 bases in between. CDR3 length equals 14 residues. CDR3 sequence (DNA): TGTGCCAGCAGCTACCAGACTGGCACAGATACGCAGTATTTT. This codes for CASSYQTGTDTQYF.

This clonotype was counted a single time. J is TRBJ2-1 and V is TRBV7-9; no clear D. The CDR3 length is 14 residues. Germline-derived CDR1 and CDR2 are SEHNR and FQNEAQ (reference sequence). V lost 5 bases and J 5 bases, leaving 13 bases between the germline ends. CDR3 sequence (DNA): TGTGCCAGCAGCCAAGAGGTTCGAAACAATGAGCAGTTCTTC. It encodes CASSQEVRNNEQFF.